This is a list of T cell receptor beta chains from one sample in a study of T cell responses to AZD1222 COVID-19 vaccine. Sequencing used immunoSEQ multiplex PCR; TCRdb keeps in-frame clones, though not all of them. Of 100,000 to 150,000 clones detected, roughly 93% appear once; the ten largest clones hold 1% to 1.4%. Sequenced material: peripheral blood, taken 28 days after the second AZD1222 dose. The receptors were gathered from an adult who received the AZD1222 COVID-19 vaccine. The CDR3 runs from the conserved cysteine through the conserved F or W. The D gene is left open where the match is weak. Part of the rows lack a size; the others show once, few, many or a class for expanded clones.

d_call: NA
j_call: TRBJ1-2
v_call: TRBV11-2
clone_size: NA
cdr3_nt: TGTGCCAGCAGCGGAGGAGTGGGGGGGAGATATGGCTACACCTTC
cdr3_aa: CASSGGVGGRYGYTF

d_call: NA
j_call: TRBJ1-3
v_call: TRBV18
clone_size: once
cdr3_nt: TGTGCCAGCTCACCACCGTACAGTTTGGGGAGCTCTGGAAACACCATATATTTT
cdr3_aa: CASSPPYSLGSSGNTIYF

d_call: TRBD2
j_call: TRBJ2-3
v_call: TRBV5-1
clone_size: NA
cdr3_nt: TGCGCCAGCTGTACGGGACTAGCGGGAAGCACAGATACGCAGTATTTT
cdr3_aa: CASCTGLAGSTDTQYF

d_call: NA
j_call: TRBJ2-2
v_call: TRBV4-1
clone_size: NA
cdr3_nt: TGCGCCAGCACCTACAGAAGCTTAGACAGCGGGGAGCTGTTTTTT
cdr3_aa: CASTYRSLDSGELFF

d_call: NA
j_call: TRBJ1-1
v_call: TRBV2
clone_size: NA
cdr3_nt: TGTGCCAGCCGTGGCCGACCCGGGCTTAACACTGAAGCTTTCTTT
cdr3_aa: CASRGRPGLNTEAFF

d_call: TRBD1
j_call: TRBJ1-5
v_call: TRBV5-4
clone_size: NA
cdr3_nt: TGTGCCAGCAGCCTACAGGGGGCGCCACATCAGCCCCAGCATTTT
cdr3_aa: CASSLQGAPHQPQHF

d_call: NA
j_call: TRBJ2-3
v_call: TRBV5-1
clone_size: NA
cdr3_nt: TGCGCCAGCAGCTTGCAGGAATCAGATACGCAGTATTTT
cdr3_aa: CASSLQESDTQYF

d_call: NA
j_call: TRBJ1-2
v_call: TRBV9
clone_size: NA
cdr3_nt: TGTGCCAGCAGCGTAGTAGGAGCTAACTATGGCTACACCTTC
cdr3_aa: CASSVVGANYGYTF

d_call: NA
j_call: TRBJ1-5
v_call: TRBV4-2
clone_size: once
cdr3_nt: TGTGCCAGCAGCCAAGCAAATCAGCCCCAGCATTTT
cdr3_aa: CASSQANQPQHF

d_call: NA
j_call: TRBJ2-1
v_call: TRBV30
clone_size: NA
cdr3_nt: TGTGCCTGGAGCCTTAGCTCCTACAATGAGCAGTTCTTC
cdr3_aa: CAWSLSSYNEQFF

d_call: NA
j_call: TRBJ1-4
v_call: TRBV15
clone_size: NA
cdr3_nt: TGTGCCACCAGCAGACCACAGGGTGGAAAAGAAAAACTGTTTTTT
cdr3_aa: CATSRPQGGKEKLFF

d_call: NA
j_call: TRBJ2-7
v_call: TRBV5-4
clone_size: NA
cdr3_nt: TGTGCCAGCAGACCCACCAGGGGATCCTACGAGCAGTACTTC
cdr3_aa: CASRPTRGSYEQYF

d_call: NA
j_call: TRBJ1-1
v_call: TRBV7-2
clone_size: NA
cdr3_nt: TGTGCCAGCAGCTTCGGCGGCCGACCCACTGAAGCTTTCTTT
cdr3_aa: CASSFGGRPTEAFF

d_call: TRBD2
j_call: TRBJ2-4
v_call: TRBV28
clone_size: NA
cdr3_nt: TGTGCCAGCAGACCGGGGGGGGTAAAAAACATTCAGTACTTC
cdr3_aa: CASRPGGVKNIQYF

d_call: TRBD2
j_call: TRBJ2-3
v_call: TRBV5-1
clone_size: NA
cdr3_nt: TGCGCCAGCAGCTTGGAGATAGCGGGAGCAACAGATACGCAGTATTTT
cdr3_aa: CASSLEIAGATDTQYF

d_call: NA
j_call: TRBJ2-7
v_call: TRBV9
clone_size: NA
cdr3_nt: TGTGCCAGCAGCGTAGACCTCTACGAGCAGTACTTC
cdr3_aa: CASSVDLYEQYF

d_call: TRBD1
j_call: TRBJ1-2
v_call: TRBV19
clone_size: few
cdr3_nt: TGTGCCAGTCTCCAACTGGACAGGGAGCGTGGCTACACCTTC
cdr3_aa: CASLQLDRERGYTF

d_call: NA
j_call: TRBJ2-7
v_call: TRBV5-1
clone_size: NA
cdr3_nt: TGCGCCAGCAGCTTACAGTCAGGGGAGGACGAGCAGTACTTC
cdr3_aa: CASSLQSGEDEQYF

d_call: NA
j_call: TRBJ1-2
v_call: TRBV27
clone_size: NA
cdr3_nt: TGTGCCAGCAGTTTAACCGAGAACTATGGCTACACCTTC
cdr3_aa: CASSLTENYGYTF

d_call: TRBD2
j_call: TRBJ2-1
v_call: TRBV5-1
clone_size: NA
cdr3_nt: TGCGCCAGCAGCTTGGTAGCGGGAGGGAGTAATGAGCAGTTCTTC
cdr3_aa: CASSLVAGGSNEQFF

d_call: NA
j_call: TRBJ1-5
v_call: TRBV7-8
clone_size: NA
cdr3_nt: TGTGCCAGCAGCTTAGGGGCTATTAAGCCCCAGCATTTT
cdr3_aa: CASSLGAIKPQHF

d_call: TRBD2
j_call: TRBJ2-3
v_call: TRBV11-3
clone_size: NA
cdr3_nt: TGTGCCAGCAGCTTAGACAGCAGGCTAGCGGGAGGCGAAGATACGCAGTATTTT
cdr3_aa: CASSLDSRLAGGEDTQYF

d_call: NA
j_call: TRBJ2-5
v_call: TRBV20-1
clone_size: NA
cdr3_nt: TGCGTGGGGGAGATGGAGAGGACCCAGTACTTC
cdr3_aa: CVGEMERTQYF

d_call: NA
j_call: TRBJ2-5
v_call: TRBV19
clone_size: once
cdr3_nt: TGTGCCAGTAGTACGGGCGAGACCCAGTACTTC
cdr3_aa: CASSTGETQYF

d_call: NA
j_call: TRBJ2-7
v_call: TRBV5-1
clone_size: NA
cdr3_nt: TGCGCCAGCAGCTTTCTAGCCTCCTACGAGCAGTACTTC
cdr3_aa: CASSFLASYEQYF

d_call: TRBD2
j_call: TRBJ2-1
v_call: TRBV27
clone_size: few
cdr3_nt: TGTGCCAGCAGTCCTTCGGGGGGAGGTTCTAGGGAGGGCTCCTACAATGAGCAGTTCTTC
cdr3_aa: CASSPSGGGSREGSYNEQFF

d_call: NA
j_call: TRBJ1-5
v_call: TRBV27
clone_size: NA
cdr3_nt: TGTGCCAGCAAGAGCGGGGTGCATCAGCCCCAGCATTTT
cdr3_aa: CASKSGVHQPQHF

d_call: TRBD1
j_call: TRBJ1-2
v_call: TRBV25-1
clone_size: NA
cdr3_nt: TGTGCCAGCCTCGGACAGGGCTATGGCTACACCTTC
cdr3_aa: CASLGQGYGYTF

d_call: NA
j_call: TRBJ2-7
v_call: TRBV18
clone_size: NA
cdr3_nt: TGTGCCAGCTCACCAGCCCGGCGGGAGCAGTACTTC
cdr3_aa: CASSPARREQYF

d_call: TRBD1
j_call: TRBJ2-1
v_call: TRBV7-3
clone_size: NA
cdr3_nt: TGTGCCAGCAGCGAGTCGGGACAGGGGGTCCACAATGAGCAGTTCTTC
cdr3_aa: CASSESGQGVHNEQFF

d_call: NA
j_call: TRBJ2-2
v_call: TRBV5-1
clone_size: once
cdr3_nt: TGCGCCAGCAGCTTGGGTCAGGGGCTCGCGAACACCGGGGAGCTGTTTTTT
cdr3_aa: CASSLGQGLANTGELFF

d_call: TRBD2
j_call: TRBJ2-1
v_call: TRBV19
clone_size: NA
cdr3_nt: TGTGCCAGTAGGAAGCTAGCGGGAGGATCCTACAATGAGCAGTTCTTC
cdr3_aa: CASRKLAGGSYNEQFF

d_call: TRBD2
j_call: TRBJ2-7
v_call: TRBV9
clone_size: once
cdr3_nt: TGTGCCAGCAGCGCGACTAGCGGGGCTCTCTACGAGCAGTACTTC
cdr3_aa: CASSATSGALYEQYF

d_call: TRBD2
j_call: TRBJ2-7
v_call: TRBV30
clone_size: NA
cdr3_nt: TGTGCCTGGAGGGTAGCGGGGGGGGGACCCGAGCAGTACTTC
cdr3_aa: CAWRVAGGGPEQYF

d_call: NA
j_call: TRBJ1-4
v_call: TRBV14
clone_size: NA
cdr3_nt: TGTGCCAGCAGCCAAGATGGCCTATTGAACAAGAACCCCCAAGGGGCTAATGAAAAACTGTTTTTT
cdr3_aa: CASSQDGLLNKNPQGANEKLFF

d_call: NA
j_call: TRBJ1-2
v_call: TRBV29-1
clone_size: NA
cdr3_nt: TGCAGCGTTGGCGTCAGGGGTGGCTACACCTTC
cdr3_aa: CSVGVRGGYTF

d_call: TRBD1
j_call: TRBJ2-1
v_call: TRBV18
clone_size: once
cdr3_nt: TGTGCCAGCTCACCAAGGTCCACAGGGGTTCTATCCTACAATGAGCAGTTCTTC
cdr3_aa: CASSPRSTGVLSYNEQFF

d_call: TRBD1
j_call: TRBJ2-5
v_call: TRBV10-1
clone_size: NA
cdr3_nt: TGCGCCAGCGAGGGACAGGATCAAGAGACCCAGTACTTC
cdr3_aa: CASEGQDQETQYF

d_call: NA
j_call: TRBJ1-2
v_call: TRBV30
clone_size: NA
cdr3_nt: TGTGCCCACGGGGCAGGGCAGGACTATGGCTACACCTTC
cdr3_aa: CAHGAGQDYGYTF

d_call: TRBD1
j_call: TRBJ1-6
v_call: TRBV27
clone_size: once
cdr3_nt: TGTGCCAGCAGTTTATGGGACAGAGGAAATTCACCCCTCCACTTT
cdr3_aa: CASSLWDRGNSPLHF

d_call: NA
j_call: TRBJ2-7
v_call: TRBV2
clone_size: NA
cdr3_nt: TGTGCCAGCGTCGGCGAAGGGGGGTACGAGCAGTACTTC
cdr3_aa: CASVGEGGYEQYF

d_call: NA
j_call: TRBJ2-2
v_call: TRBV7-3
clone_size: NA
cdr3_nt: TGTGCCAGCACCCGGGGGACGAACACCGGGGAGCTGTTTTTT
cdr3_aa: CASTRGTNTGELFF

d_call: NA
j_call: TRBJ2-1
v_call: TRBV11-3
clone_size: NA
cdr3_nt: TGTGCCAGCAGCTTAGTGTCTCGGGCCGGGGGTGAGCAGTTCTTC
cdr3_aa: CASSLVSRAGGEQFF

d_call: NA
j_call: TRBJ1-5
v_call: TRBV27
clone_size: NA
cdr3_nt: TGTGCCAGCAGCATCGTGGGGAGGCAGCCCCAGCATTTT
cdr3_aa: CASSIVGRQPQHF

d_call: NA
j_call: TRBJ1-2
v_call: TRBV13
clone_size: few
cdr3_nt: TGTGCCAGCAGCTTAAACTCAGGGAGCTGGTATGGCTACACCTTC
cdr3_aa: CASSLNSGSWYGYTF

d_call: NA
j_call: TRBJ1-5
v_call: TRBV30
clone_size: NA
cdr3_nt: TGTGCCTGGAGTCGCACAGATAGCAATCAGCCCCAGCATTTT
cdr3_aa: CAWSRTDSNQPQHF

d_call: NA
j_call: TRBJ1-5
v_call: TRBV6-1
clone_size: NA
cdr3_nt: TGTGCCAGCAGTGAGGACAGTGGGGGCAATCAGCCCCAGCATTTT
cdr3_aa: CASSEDSGGNQPQHF

d_call: NA
j_call: TRBJ1-3
v_call: TRBV3-1/TRBV3-2
clone_size: NA
cdr3_nt: TGTGCCAGCAGCCAAGAGCAGGACACCATATATTTT
cdr3_aa: CASSQEQDTIYF